The present entry profiles one TCR beta chain with its context. These data are taken from a study of blood T cell repertoires in COVID-19. Overall study context: From T cells, B-cell-depleted T cells, or PBMCs came the material, which was cDNA or gDNA.

The table came from immunoSEQ multiplex PCR; TCRdb's copy has only in-frame clones and leaves some out. The top ten clones hold 0.95% to 1.2% of a sample with 400,000 to 450,000 clones, 75% to 90% of them seen once. The CDR3 sequence is 19 residues long. With 4 bases removed from V and 0 bases from J, the gap between germline ends came to 19 bases. CDR1 and CDR2 from the germline V gene are LNHDA and SQIVND (reference sequence). The source is a man between 25 and 39 years old who had recovered from COVID-19. The sequenced sample consisted of PBMCs or T cells enriched from blood (not recorded which). The chain carries TRBV19 and TRBJ2-6, with D tentatively TRBD1 (7 bases). The CDR3: CASSRGLPQGGSGANVLTF. The CDR3 DNA reads TGTGCCAGTAGTAGGGGTTTACCCCAGGGGGGCTCTGGGGCCAACGTCCTGACTTTC. Full variable domain (outside the CDR3, taken from reference TRBV19 and TRBJ2-6): DGGITQSPKYLFRKEGQNVTLSCEQNLNHDAMYWYRQDPGQGLRLIYYSQIVNDFQKGDIAEGYSVSREKKESFPLTVTSAQKNPTAFYLCASSRGLPQGGSGANVLTFGAGSRLTVL.